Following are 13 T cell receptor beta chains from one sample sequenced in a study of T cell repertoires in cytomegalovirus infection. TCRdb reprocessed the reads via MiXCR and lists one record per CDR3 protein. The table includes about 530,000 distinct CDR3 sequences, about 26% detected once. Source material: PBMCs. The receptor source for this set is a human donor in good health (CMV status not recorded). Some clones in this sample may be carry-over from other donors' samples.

The CDR3 coding sequence is TGTGCCAGCAGTGAACCGGGCGAGCAGTACGTC. Encoded protein: CASSEPGEQYV. This chain uses TRBV2 with TRBJ2-7; D is undetermined. Trimming took off 2 bases at V and 6 bases at J, with 5 bases between the two ends. Germline values: CDR1 SNHLY, CDR2 FYNNEI. This CDR3 has 11 amino acids.

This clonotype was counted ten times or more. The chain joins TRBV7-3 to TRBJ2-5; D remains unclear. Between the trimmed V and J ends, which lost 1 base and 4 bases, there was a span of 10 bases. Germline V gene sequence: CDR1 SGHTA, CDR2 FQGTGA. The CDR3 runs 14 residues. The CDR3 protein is CASSLSSAAETQYF. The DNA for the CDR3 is TGTGCCAGCAGCTTAAGTTCAGCAGCAGAGACCCAGTACTTC. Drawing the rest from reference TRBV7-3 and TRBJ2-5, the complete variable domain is GAGVSQTPSNKVTEKGKYVELRCDPISGHTALYWYRQSLGQGPEFLIYFQGTGAADDSGLPNDRFFAVRPEGSVSTLKIQRTERGDSAVYLCASSLSSAAETQYFGPGTRLLVL.

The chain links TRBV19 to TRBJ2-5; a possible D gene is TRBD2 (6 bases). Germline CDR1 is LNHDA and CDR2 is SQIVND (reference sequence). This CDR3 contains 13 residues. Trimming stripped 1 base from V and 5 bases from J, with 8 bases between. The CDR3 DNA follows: TGTGCCAGTAGTATAGCTGGGGGGGAGACCCAGTACTTC. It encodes CASSIAGGETQYF. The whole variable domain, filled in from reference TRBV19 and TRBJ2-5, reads DGGITQSPKYLFRKEGQNVTLSCEQNLNHDAMYWYRQDPGQGLRLIYYSQIVNDFQKGDIAEGYSVSREKKESFPLTVTSAQKNPTAFYLCASSIAGGETQYFGPGTRLLVL.

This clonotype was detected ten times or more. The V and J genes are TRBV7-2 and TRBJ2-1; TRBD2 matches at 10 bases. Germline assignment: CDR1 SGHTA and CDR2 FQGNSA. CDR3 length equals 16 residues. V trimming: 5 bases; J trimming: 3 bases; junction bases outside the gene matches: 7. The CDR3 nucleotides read TGTGCCAGCAGCCTAGACCCTAGCGGGAGCTACAATGAGCAGTTCTTC. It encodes CASSLDPSGSYNEQFF.

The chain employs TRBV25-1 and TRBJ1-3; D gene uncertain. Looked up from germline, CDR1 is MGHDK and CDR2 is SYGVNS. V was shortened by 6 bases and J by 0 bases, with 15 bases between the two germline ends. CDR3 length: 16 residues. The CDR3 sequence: CASSRAGGVSGNTIYF. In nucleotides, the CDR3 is TGTGCCAGCAGCCGGGCAGGAGGCGTCTCTGGAAACACCATATATTTT.

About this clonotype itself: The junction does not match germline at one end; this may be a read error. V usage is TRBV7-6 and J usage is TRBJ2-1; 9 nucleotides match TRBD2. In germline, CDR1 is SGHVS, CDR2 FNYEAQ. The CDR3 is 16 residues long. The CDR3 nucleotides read TGTGCCAGCACCTTATACCTAGCGGGATCTCACAATGAGCAGTTCTTC. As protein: CASTLYLAGSHNEQFF.

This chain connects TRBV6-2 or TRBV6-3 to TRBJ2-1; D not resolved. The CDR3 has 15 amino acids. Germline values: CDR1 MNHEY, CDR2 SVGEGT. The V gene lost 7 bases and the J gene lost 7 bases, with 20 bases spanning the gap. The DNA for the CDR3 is TGTGCCAGCACCCGACCGGGCGTCGTTGGGAATGAGCAGTTCTTC. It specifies CASTRPGVVGNEQFF.

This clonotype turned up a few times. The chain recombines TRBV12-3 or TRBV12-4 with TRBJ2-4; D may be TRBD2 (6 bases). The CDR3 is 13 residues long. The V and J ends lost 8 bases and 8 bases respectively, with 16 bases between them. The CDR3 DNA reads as TGTGCCAGCCGCTTCGCCGGAGGGGACATTCAGTACTTC. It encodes CASRFAGGDIQYF.

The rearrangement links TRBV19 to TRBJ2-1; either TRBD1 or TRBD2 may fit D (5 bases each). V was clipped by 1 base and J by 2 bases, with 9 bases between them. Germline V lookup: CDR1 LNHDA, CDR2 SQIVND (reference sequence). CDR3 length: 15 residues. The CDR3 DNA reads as TGTGCCAGTAGTATAGGAGGGGCTCCCTACAATGAGCAGTTCTTC. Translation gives CASSIGGAPYNEQFF.

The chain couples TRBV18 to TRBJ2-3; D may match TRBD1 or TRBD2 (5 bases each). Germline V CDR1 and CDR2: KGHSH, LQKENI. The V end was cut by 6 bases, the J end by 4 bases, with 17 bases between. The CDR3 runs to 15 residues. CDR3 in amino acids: CASSAIDGAADTQYF. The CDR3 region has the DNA TGTGCCAGCTCCGCGATTGACGGGGCCGCAGATACGCAGTATTTT.

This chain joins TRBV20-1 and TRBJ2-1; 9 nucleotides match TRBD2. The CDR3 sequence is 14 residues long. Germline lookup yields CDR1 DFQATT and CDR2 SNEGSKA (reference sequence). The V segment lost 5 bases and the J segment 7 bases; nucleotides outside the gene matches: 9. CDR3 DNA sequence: TGCAGTGCTGTTGGTCTCCTAGCGGGAAATGAGCAGTTCTTC. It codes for CSAVGLLAGNEQFF.

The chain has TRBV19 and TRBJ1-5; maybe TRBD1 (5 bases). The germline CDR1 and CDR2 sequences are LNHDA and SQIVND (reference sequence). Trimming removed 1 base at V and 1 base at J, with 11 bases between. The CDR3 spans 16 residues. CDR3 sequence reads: CASSIAGGRSNQPQHF. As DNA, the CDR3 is TGTGCCAGTAGTATAGCGGGGGGAAGGAGCAATCAGCCCCAGCATTTT.

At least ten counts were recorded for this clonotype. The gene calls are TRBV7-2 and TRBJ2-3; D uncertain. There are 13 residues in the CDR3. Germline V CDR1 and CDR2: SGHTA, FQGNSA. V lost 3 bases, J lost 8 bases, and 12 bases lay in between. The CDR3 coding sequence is TGTGCCAGCAGCTTGGCTAGTACCGGTACGCAGTATTTT. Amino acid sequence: CASSLASTGTQYF. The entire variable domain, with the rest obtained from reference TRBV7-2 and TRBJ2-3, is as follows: GAGVSQSPSNKVTEKGKDVELRCDPISGHTALYWYRQSLGQGLEFLIYFQGNSAPDKSGLPSDRFSAERTGGSVSTLTIQRTQQEDSAVYLCASSLASTGTQYFGPGTRLTVL.